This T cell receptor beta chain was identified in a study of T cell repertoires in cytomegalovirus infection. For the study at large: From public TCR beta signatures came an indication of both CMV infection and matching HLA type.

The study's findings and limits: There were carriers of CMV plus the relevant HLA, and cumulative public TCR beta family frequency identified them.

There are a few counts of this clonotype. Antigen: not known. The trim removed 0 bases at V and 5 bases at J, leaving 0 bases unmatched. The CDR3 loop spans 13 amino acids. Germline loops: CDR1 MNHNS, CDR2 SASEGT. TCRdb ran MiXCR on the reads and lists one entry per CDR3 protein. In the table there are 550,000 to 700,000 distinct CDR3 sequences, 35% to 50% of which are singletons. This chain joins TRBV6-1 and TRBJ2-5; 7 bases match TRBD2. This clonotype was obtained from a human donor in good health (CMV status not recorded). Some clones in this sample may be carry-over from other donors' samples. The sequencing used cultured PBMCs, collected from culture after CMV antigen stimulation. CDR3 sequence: CASSEASGETQYF. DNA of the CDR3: TGTGCCAGCAGTGAAGCTAGCGGGGAGACCCAGTACTTC.